The 18 T cell receptor beta chains below all came from one sample that was sequenced in a study of blood T cell repertoires in COVID-19. Clones were sequenced by immunoSEQ multiplex PCR, and TCRdb holds only the in-frame ones, with some missing. Altogether 350,000 to 450,000 clones are present, roughly 85% being singletons, with the ten largest covering 3.6%. The sequenced sample consisted of peripheral blood. These receptors came from a young woman with acute or convalescent COVID-19.

As concerns this clone: Other DNA sequences from this sample encode an identical CDR3 as well. The chain uses TRBV14 and TRBJ1-2; no clear D. The germline V and J ends were trimmed by 2 bases and 5 bases, with 6 bases remaining between them. Germline V gene lookup returns CDR1 SGHDN and CDR2 FVKESK. The CDR3 loop spans 12 amino acids. The CDR3 loop is CASSQTGYGYTF. CDR3 DNA: TGTGCCAGCAGCCAAACGGGTTATGGCTACACCTTC.

V gene TRBV9 combines with J gene TRBJ1-6, with 9 nucleotides matching TRBD1. The junction had 5 bases not matched to a gene; V was cut back by 4 bases and J by 6 bases. The length of the CDR3 is 15 residues. Germline-derived CDR1 and CDR2 are SGDLS and YYNGEE. DNA for the CDR3: TGTGCCAGCAGCTCCGACAGGGGGGGTAATTCACCCCTCCACTTT. The encoded protein is CASSSDRGGNSPLHF.

The rearrangement joins TRBV7-2 to TRBJ1-4, with a possible D match to TRBD1 (5 bases). The CDR3 has 14 amino acids. The V end was cut by 2 bases, the J end by 8 bases, with 12 bases between. Germline V lookup: CDR1 SGHTA, CDR2 FQGNSA. The DNA for the CDR3 is TGTGCCAGCAGCTTATCAGGGTTGGGGGAAAAACTGTTTTTT. Amino acid sequence: CASSLSGLGEKLFF.

This clone occurred a few times. The chain couples TRBV9 to TRBJ2-2, with D unclear. Trimming stripped 0 bases from V and 6 bases from J, with 3 bases between. The CDR3 consists of 12 residues. The germline CDR1 and CDR2 sequences are SGDLS and YYNGEE. The CDR3 region has the DNA TGTGCCAGCAGCGTAGAGCCCGGGGAGCTGTTTTTT. Translation: CASSVEPGELFF.

This rearrangement joins TRBV10-3 to TRBJ2-2; 12 bases are a match to TRBD1. The junction had 3 bases not matched to a gene; V was cut back by 4 bases and J by 6 bases. Germline CDR1 reads ENHRY; CDR2 reads SYGVKD. The CDR3 loop spans 15 amino acids. The CDR3 reads CAISAGQGAAGELFF. CDR3 in DNA: TGTGCCATCAGTGCGGGACAGGGGGCCGCCGGGGAGCTGTTTTTT.

This chain joins TRBV9 and TRBJ1-1; 7 bases agree with TRBD1. From germline, CDR1 is SGDLS and CDR2 YYNGEE. The CDR3 runs to 18 residues. Trimming cost V 0 bases and J 1 base; bases outside gene matches: 12. DNA of the CDR3: TGTGCCAGCAGCGTAGGGTCGGGACAGTCGATTCGGAACACTGAAGCTTTCTTT. Its protein product is CASSVGSGQSIRNTEAFF.

This chain connects TRBV6-6 to TRBJ2-7; tentatively, D is TRBD1 (6 bases). The CDR3 spans 13 residues. Germline V gene sequence: CDR1 MNHNY, CDR2 SVGAGI (reference sequence). V dropped 2 bases and J dropped 3 bases, with 8 bases sitting between them. CDR3 sequence: CASSYGGNYEQYF. CDR3 sequence (DNA): TGTGCCAGCAGTTACGGGGGCAACTACGAGCAGTACTTC.

The rearrangement links TRBV15 to TRBJ2-5; maybe TRBD2 (6 bases). The CDR3 spans 16 residues. Germline CDR1 LNHNV, CDR2 YYDKDF (reference sequence). V was clipped by 0 bases and J by 1 base, with 12 bases between them. The CDR3 DNA is TGTGCCACCAGCAGAGAAGGGGCGGGGCTCCAAGAGACCCAGTACTTC. This sequence encodes CATSREGAGLQETQYF.

This chain links TRBV28 with TRBJ1-5; D gene unclear. The CDR3 is 12 amino acids. The germline CDR1 and CDR2 sequences are MDHEN and SYDVKM. The V end was cut by 7 bases, the J end by 5 bases, with 9 bases between. The CDR3 loop is CASTGLHQPQHF. CDR3 sequence (DNA): TGTGCCAGCACGGGTCTTCATCAGCCCCAGCATTTT.

This chain links TRBV25-1 with TRBJ1-4, with D perhaps TRBD1 (5 bases). In germline, CDR1 is MGHDK, CDR2 SYGVNS. V lost 1 base to trimming and J lost 7 bases, with 13 bases between them. This CDR3 is built from 15 residues. CDR3 protein: CASSEWRGGSEKLFF. The CDR3 DNA is TGTGCCAGCAGTGAATGGAGGGGTGGCAGTGAAAAACTGTTTTTT.

The chain couples TRBV2 to TRBJ1-2, with 7 nucleotides matching TRBD1. Germline assignment: CDR1 SNHLY and CDR2 FYNNEI. Trimming cost V 6 bases and J 2 bases; bases outside gene matches: 9. The CDR3 has 15 amino acids. This CDR3 reads CASRDYRGPNYGYTF. The DNA for the CDR3 is TGTGCCAGCAGAGATTACAGGGGTCCCAACTATGGCTACACCTTC.

This chain joins TRBV11-2 and TRBJ1-3; perhaps TRBD1 as D (6 bases). This CDR3 is 15 amino acids long. Trimming took off 6 bases at V and 1 base at J, with 13 bases between the two ends. Germline V gene lookup returns CDR1 SGHAT and CDR2 FQNNGV. Written as DNA, the CDR3 is TGTGCCAGCAGGGGCGCAGGGGAATCTGGAAACACCATATATTTT. As protein: CASRGAGESGNTIYF.

V is TRBV7-9 and J is TRBJ2-7, with a tentative D call TRBD1 (6 bases). CDR3 length equals 14 residues. V lost 5 bases, J lost 3 bases, and 14 bases lay in between. Germline V lookup: CDR1 SEHNR, CDR2 FQNEAQ (reference sequence). The CDR3 here is CASSQGPRSYEQYF. The CDR3 bases are TGTGCCAGCAGCCAGGGGCCCAGGAGCTACGAGCAGTACTTC.

The chain recombines TRBV6-5 with TRBJ2-2, with 7 bases identical to TRBD1. Germline CDR1 reads MNHEY; CDR2 reads SVGAGI. This CDR3 spans 15 amino acids. After removal of 6 bases from V and 6 bases from J, the junction contained 10 bases not matched to a gene. The CDR3 spells CASSHGDRESGELFF. The CDR3 DNA is TGTGCCAGCAGCCACGGCGACAGGGAATCCGGGGAGCTGTTTTTT.

The chain uses TRBV5-6 and TRBJ1-2, with D perhaps TRBD1 (5 bases). Germline CDR1 reads SGHDT; CDR2 reads YYEEEE. CDR3 length: 13 amino acids. V lost 0 bases and J lost 8, with 11 bases in between. The chain's CDR3 is CASSLASGRGYTF. For the CDR3, the DNA is TGTGCCAGCAGCTTGGCGTCAGGGAGGGGCTACACCTTC. Combining the CDR3 with reference TRBV5-6 and TRBJ1-2 gives the whole variable domain DAGVTQSPTHLIKTRGQQVTLRCSPKSGHDTVSWYQQALGQGPQFIFQYYEEEERQRGNFPDRFSGHQFPNYSSELNVNALLLGDSALYLCASSLASGRGYTFGSGTRLTVV.

This clone was seen only once. The same CDR3 can be traced to other DNA sequences in this sample. The V call is TRBV9, the J call TRBJ1-5; a possible D gene is TRBD1 (5 bases). The CDR3 runs to 14 residues. With 4 bases removed from V and 6 bases from J, the gap between germline ends came to 14 bases. Germline CDR1 SGDLS, CDR2 YYNGEE. The CDR3 DNA follows: TGTGCCAGCAGCCAGACAGAGGTCCGTCAGCCCCAGCATTTT. This gives the protein CASSQTEVRQPQHF.

The CDR3 spells CASTGLNYGYTF. The CDR3 nucleotides are TGTGCCAGCACGGGACTTAACTATGGCTACACCTTC. The V gene is TRBV9, the J gene TRBJ1-2, with D possibly TRBD1 on 5 matching bases. With 6 bases removed from V and 1 base from J, the gap between germline ends came to 7 bases. The V gene's germline CDR1 is SGDLS and CDR2 YYNGEE. The CDR3 has 12 residues.

The rearrangement links TRBV19 to TRBJ1-6, with a weak D call TRBD1 (5 bases). This CDR3 has 12 residues. CDR1 LNHDA and CDR2 SQIVND come from the germline V gene (reference sequence). V was cut by 5 bases and J by 8 bases, with 7 bases left in between. CDR3 sequence reads: CASSAGDSPLHF. The CDR3 bases are TGTGCCAGTAGTGCGGGGGATTCACCCCTCCACTTT. The whole variable domain, remainder taken from reference TRBV19 and TRBJ1-6, is DGGITQSPKYLFRKEGQNVTLSCEQNLNHDAMYWYRQDPGQGLRLIYYSQIVNDFQKGDIAEGYSVSREKKESFPLTVTSAQKNPTAFYLCASSAGDSPLHFGNGTRLTVT.